Below, 10 T cell receptor beta chains from the same sample are listed, as sequenced in a study of cytomegalovirus exposure and HLA in healthy donors. The PCR contained 60 Vbeta and 13 Jbeta primers. Clones were read by immunoSEQ multiplex PCR, and TCRdb kept only the in-frame ones, dropping some. The sample shows roughly 250,000 clones, 80% of them seen only once. Source material: PBMCs. These receptors were obtained from a girl between 2 and 10 years old in good health and CMV-seronegative.

In the case of this clone: The identical CDR3 is also encoded by other nucleotide sequences in the sample. The gene calls are TRBV29-1 and TRBJ1-2, with TRBD1 matching over 9 bases. J lost 5 bases, V lost 1 base, and 17 bases had no gene match. The CDR3 loop spans 18 amino acids. Germline CDR1 SQVTM, CDR2 ANQGSEA. DNA for the CDR3: TGCAGCGTTGAAGCGGGACAGGGTACCTTCCGGACGATTTATGGCTACACCTTC. Amino acids: CSVEAGQGTFRTIYGYTF.

The rearrangement uses TRBV19 and TRBJ2-7; unclear D gene. Germline V gene data show CDR1 as LNHDA and CDR2 as SQIVND (reference sequence). This CDR3 spans 14 amino acids. V was cut by 5 bases and J by 4 bases, with 15 bases left in between. Written as DNA, the CDR3 is TGTGCCAGTAGTCCCACCGGAGTTGCGTACGAGCAGTACTTC. Its translation: CASSPTGVAYEQYF. Using reference TRBV19 and TRBJ2-7 for the parts outside the CDR3, the full variable domain is DGGITQSPKYLFRKEGQNVTLSCEQNLNHDAMYWYRQDPGQGLRLIYYSQIVNDFQKGDIAEGYSVSREKKESFPLTVTSAQKNPTAFYLCASSPTGVAYEQYFGPGTRLTVT.

This clone was observed a single time. The chain joins TRBV5-4 to TRBJ2-3, with 14 bases matching TRBD2. CDR1 SGHNT and CDR2 YYREEE come from the germline V gene (reference sequence). The V segment lost 1 base and the J segment 1 base; nucleotides outside the gene matches: 2. The CDR3 sequence is 17 residues long. CDR3 loop: CASSLRLAGGGTDTQYF. Written as DNA, the CDR3 is TGTGCCAGCAGCTTGCGACTAGCGGGAGGGGGCACAGATACGCAGTATTTT.

V is TRBV7-6 and J is TRBJ2-2; 11 bases agree with TRBD1. Trimming cost V 5 bases and J 5 bases; bases outside gene matches: 7. Germline CDR1 and CDR2: SGHVS and FNYEAQ. This CDR3 region has 16 residues. The CDR3 sequence: CASSRTGTGGTGELFF. The CDR3 DNA sequence: TGTGCCAGCAGCCGAACCGGGACAGGGGGGACCGGGGAGCTGTTTTTT.

This chain connects TRBV28 to TRBJ1-2; possible D gene TRBD1, 6 bases. The V gene's germline CDR1 is MDHEN and CDR2 SYDVKM. The CDR3 is made up of 13 amino acids. V gave up 3 bases and J gave up 7 bases, with 12 bases separating them. CDR3 amino acids: CASSFSFRGGYTF. DNA of the CDR3: TGTGCCAGCAGTTTTAGTTTCAGGGGTGGCTACACCTTC.

This clone was observed a single time. This sequence joins TRBV5-1 and TRBJ2-7; D may be TRBD2 (7 bases). The CDR3 is 16 amino acids. Germline CDR1 reads SGHRS; CDR2 reads YFSETQ. Trimming pared 2 bases from V and 5 bases from J, leaving 20 bases between. CDR3 sequence (DNA): TGCGCCAGCAGCTTCCAACCCCAACAGGGAGGGCACGAGCAGTACTTC. Its translation: CASSFQPQQGGHEQYF.

The rearrangement joins TRBV29-1 to TRBJ2-3, with 11 bases fitting TRBD1. Germline CDR1 reads SQVTM; CDR2 reads ANQGSEA. This CDR3 is built from 18 residues. The junction had 11 bases not matched to a gene; V was cut back by 3 bases and J by 0 bases. CDR3: CSVDKDRGLGRSTDTQYF. CDR3 coding DNA: TGCAGCGTTGATAAGGACAGGGGGCTTGGAAGGAGCACAGATACGCAGTATTTT.

This clone has a single count. The CDR3 region has the DNA TGTGCCAGCAGCAACCCCAGCGGGAGTGTGACAGATACGCAGTATTTT. Translating gives CASSNPSGSVTDTQYF. The rearrangement links TRBV7-2 to TRBJ2-3; 8 nucleotides line up with TRBD2. With 5 bases clipped from V and 3 bases from J, the junction kept 10 bases outside the gene matches. Looked up from germline, CDR1 is SGHTA and CDR2 is FQGNSA. The CDR3 totals 16 residues.

The chain uses TRBV5-1 and TRBJ2-7, with D possibly matching TRBD1 (6 bases). Trimming removed 0 bases from V and 2 bases from J, with 12 bases in between. The CDR3 spans 15 residues. CDR1 and CDR2 from the germline V gene are SGHRS and YFSETQ. CDR3 sequence reads: CASSLVVGQTYEQYF. CDR3 sequence (DNA): TGCGCCAGCAGCTTGGTAGTCGGACAGACCTACGAGCAGTACTTC.

V is TRBV7-9 and J is TRBJ1-1; a possible D gene is TRBD1 (5 bases). Germline V CDR1 and CDR2: SEHNR, FQNEAQ (reference sequence). Trimming removed 11 bases from V and 1 base from J, with 14 bases in between. The CDR3 has 13 amino acids. The CDR3 loop is CARKDSQNTEAFF. CDR3 sequence (DNA): TGTGCCCGAAAAGACAGTCAGAACACTGAAGCTTTCTTT.